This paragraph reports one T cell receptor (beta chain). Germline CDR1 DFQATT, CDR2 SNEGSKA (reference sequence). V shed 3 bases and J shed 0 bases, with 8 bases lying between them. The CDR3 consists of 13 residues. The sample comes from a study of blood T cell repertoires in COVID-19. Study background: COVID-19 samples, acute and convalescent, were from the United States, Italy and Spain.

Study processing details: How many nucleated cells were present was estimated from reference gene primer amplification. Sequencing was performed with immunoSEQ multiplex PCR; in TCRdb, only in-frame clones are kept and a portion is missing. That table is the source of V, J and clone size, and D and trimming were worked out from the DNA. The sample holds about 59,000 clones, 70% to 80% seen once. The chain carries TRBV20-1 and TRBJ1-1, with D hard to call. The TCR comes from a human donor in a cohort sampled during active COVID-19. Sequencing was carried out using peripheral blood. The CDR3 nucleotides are TGCAGTGCTAGTGGAGTGGTGAACACTGAAGCTTTCTTT. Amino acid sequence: CSASGVVNTEAFF.